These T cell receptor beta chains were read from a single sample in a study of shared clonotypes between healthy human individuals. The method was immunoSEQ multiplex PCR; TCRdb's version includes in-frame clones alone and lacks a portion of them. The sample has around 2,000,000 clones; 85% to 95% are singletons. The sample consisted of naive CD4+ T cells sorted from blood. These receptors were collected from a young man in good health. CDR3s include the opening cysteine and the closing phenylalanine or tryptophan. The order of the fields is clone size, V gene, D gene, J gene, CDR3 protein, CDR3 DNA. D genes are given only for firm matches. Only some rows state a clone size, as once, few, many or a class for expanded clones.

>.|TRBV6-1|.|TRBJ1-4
CATHYTGLNEKLFF
TGTGCCACCCATTATACGGGACTCAATGAAAAACTGTTTTTT
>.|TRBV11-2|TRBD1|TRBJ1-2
CASSAGTGIVYGYTF
TGTGCCAGCAGCGCCGGGACAGGGATAGTCTATGGCTACACCTTC
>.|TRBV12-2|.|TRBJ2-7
CASLRGAVKEEQYF
TGTGCAAGTCTCCGCGGGGCAGTCAAAGAGGAGCAGTACTTC
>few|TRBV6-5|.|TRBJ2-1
CASQRRGPYNEQFF
TGTGCCAGCCAGAGGAGGGGGCCCTACAATGAGCAGTTCTTC
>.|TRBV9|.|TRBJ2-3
CASSVGGSSTDTQYF
TGTGCCAGCAGCGTAGGAGGTTCCAGCACAGATACGCAGTATTTT
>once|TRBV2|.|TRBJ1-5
CASSLGGGVNQPQHF
TGTGCCAGCTCACTGGGCGGGGGAGTCAATCAGCCCCAGCATTTT
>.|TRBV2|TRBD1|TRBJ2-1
CASTGDRAYNEQFF
TGTGCCAGCACCGGGGACAGGGCCTACAATGAGCAGTTCTTC
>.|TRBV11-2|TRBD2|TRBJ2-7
CASSLDLGRGEQYF
TGTGCCAGCAGCTTAGATCTGGGGAGGGGCGAGCAGTACTTC
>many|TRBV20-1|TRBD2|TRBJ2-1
CSALAGGNEFF
TGCAGTGCCCTAGCGGGGGGTAACGAGTTCTTC
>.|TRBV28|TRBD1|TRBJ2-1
CASRGQGDIAYNEQFF
TGTGCCAGCAGGGGGCAGGGGGACATCGCCTACAATGAGCAGTTCTTC
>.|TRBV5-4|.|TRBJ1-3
CASSPQGSGNTIYF
TGTGCCAGCAGCCCACAGGGTTCCGGAAACACCATATATTTT
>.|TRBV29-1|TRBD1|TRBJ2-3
CSVRQGATDTQYF
TGCAGCGTCCGACAGGGGGCCACAGATACGCAGTATTTT
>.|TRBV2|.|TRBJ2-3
CASAQHGLGDTQYF
TGTGCCAGCGCCCAACACGGACTGGGAGATACGCAGTATTTT
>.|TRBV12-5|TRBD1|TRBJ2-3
CASAGQGATDTQYF
TGTGCTAGTGCCGGACAGGGGGCAACAGATACGCAGTATTTT
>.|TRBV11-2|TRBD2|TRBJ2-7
CASSLDGGLAGYYEQYF
TGTGCCAGCAGCTTAGATGGGGGGCTAGCGGGGTACTACGAGCAGTACTTC
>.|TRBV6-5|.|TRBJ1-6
CASSYINSPLHF
TGTGCCAGCAGTTACATTAATTCACCCCTCCACTTT
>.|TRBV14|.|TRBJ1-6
CASSQESRGLWYNSPLHF
TGTGCCAGCAGCCAAGAATCTAGGGGACTGTGGTATAATTCACCCCTCCACTTT
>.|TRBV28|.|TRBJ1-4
CASSAGTTNEKLFF
TGTGCCAGCAGCGCAGGGACAACTAATGAAAAACTGTTTTTT
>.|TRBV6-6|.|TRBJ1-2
CASSYSEALIYGYTF
TGTGCCAGCAGTTACTCGGAAGCCTTGATCTATGGCTACACCTTC
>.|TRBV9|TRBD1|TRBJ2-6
CASSPSLRQGASGANVLTF
TGTGCCAGCAGCCCCTCCCTTCGACAGGGGGCGAGTGGGGCCAACGTCCTGACTTTC
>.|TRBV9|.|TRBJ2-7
CASSVAGPGLNNEQYF
TGTGCCAGCAGCGTAGCAGGGCCCGGCCTTAACAACGAGCAGTACTTC
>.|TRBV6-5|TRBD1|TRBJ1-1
CASTTAGGMNTEAFF
TGTGCCAGCACTACAGCAGGGGGGATGAACACTGAAGCTTTCTTT
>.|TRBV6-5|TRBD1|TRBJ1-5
CASRGAGTGVPQHF
TGTGCCAGCAGGGGGGCCGGGACAGGGGTGCCCCAGCATTTT
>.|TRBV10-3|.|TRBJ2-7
CAISGGPQGTAYEQYF
TGTGCCATCAGTGGGGGCCCCCAGGGAACAGCTTACGAGCAGTACTTC
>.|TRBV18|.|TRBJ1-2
CASSGMGPTNYGYTF
TGTGCCAGCTCAGGGATGGGACCCACTAACTATGGCTACACCTTC
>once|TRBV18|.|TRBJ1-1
CASSIVNPYGGSTEAFF
TGTGCCAGCTCGATCGTTAATCCATATGGGGGATCTACTGAAGCTTTCTTT
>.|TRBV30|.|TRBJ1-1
CAWMAANTEAFF
TGTGCCTGGATGGCCGCGAACACTGAAGCTTTCTTT
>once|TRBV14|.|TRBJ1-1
CASSPSRVEAFF
TGTGCCAGCAGCCCGTCGAGAGTTGAAGCTTTCTTT
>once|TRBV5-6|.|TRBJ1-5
CASSSGGPYSNQPQHF
TGTGCCAGCAGCTCGGGGGGGCCGTATAGCAATCAGCCCCAGCATTTT